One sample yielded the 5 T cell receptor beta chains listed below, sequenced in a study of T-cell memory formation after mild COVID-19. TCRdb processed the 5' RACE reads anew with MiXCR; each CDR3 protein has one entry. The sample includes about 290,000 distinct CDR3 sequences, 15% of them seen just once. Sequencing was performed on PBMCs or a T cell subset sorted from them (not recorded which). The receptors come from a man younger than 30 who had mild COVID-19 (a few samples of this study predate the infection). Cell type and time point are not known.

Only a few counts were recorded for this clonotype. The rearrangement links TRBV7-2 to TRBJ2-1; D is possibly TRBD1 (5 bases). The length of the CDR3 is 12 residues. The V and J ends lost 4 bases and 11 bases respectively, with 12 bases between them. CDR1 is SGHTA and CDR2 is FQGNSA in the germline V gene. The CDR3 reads CASSSTVAKQFF. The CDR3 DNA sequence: TGTGCCAGCAGCTCGACAGTGGCAAAGCAGTTCTTC. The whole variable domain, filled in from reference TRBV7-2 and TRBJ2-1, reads GAGVSQSPSNKVTEKGKDVELRCDPISGHTALYWYRQSLGQGLEFLIYFQGNSAPDKSGLPSDRFSAERTGGSVSTLTIQRTQQEDSAVYLCASSSTVAKQFFGPGTRLTVL.

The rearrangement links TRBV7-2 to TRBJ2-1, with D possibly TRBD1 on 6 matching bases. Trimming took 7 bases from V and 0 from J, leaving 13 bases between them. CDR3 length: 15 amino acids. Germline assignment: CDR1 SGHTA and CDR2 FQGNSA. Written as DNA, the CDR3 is TGTGCCAGCACCATTACAGGGAGCTCCTACAATGAGCAGTTCTTC. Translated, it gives CASTITGSSYNEQFF.

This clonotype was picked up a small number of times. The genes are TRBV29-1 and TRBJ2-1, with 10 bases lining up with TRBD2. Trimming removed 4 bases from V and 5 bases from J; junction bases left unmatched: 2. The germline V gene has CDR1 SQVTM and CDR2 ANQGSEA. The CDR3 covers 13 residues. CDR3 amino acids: CSVGLAGDNEQFF. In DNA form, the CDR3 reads TGCAGCGTTGGTCTAGCGGGGGACAATGAGCAGTTCTTC.

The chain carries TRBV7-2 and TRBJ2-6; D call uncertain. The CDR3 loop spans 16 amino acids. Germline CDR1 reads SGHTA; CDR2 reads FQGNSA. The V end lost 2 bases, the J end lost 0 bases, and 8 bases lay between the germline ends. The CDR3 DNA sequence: TGTGCCAGCAGCTTAAGTAAGGGCTCTGGGGCCAACGTCCTGACTTTC. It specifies CASSLSKGSGANVLTF.

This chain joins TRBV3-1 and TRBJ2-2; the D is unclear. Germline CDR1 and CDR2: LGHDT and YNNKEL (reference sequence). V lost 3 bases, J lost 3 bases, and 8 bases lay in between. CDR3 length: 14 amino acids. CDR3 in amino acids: CASSHGPHTGELFF. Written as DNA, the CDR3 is TGTGCCAGCAGCCACGGACCTCACACCGGGGAGCTGTTTTTT.